The subject of this entry is one T cell receptor beta chain. Its antigen is currently unknown. TRB cDNA was prepared as libraries by UMI-labeled 5' RACE. TCRdb reprocessed the 5' RACE reads and stores each CDR3 protein as one record, lacking DNA. The table for this sample gives tens of thousands of distinct CDR3 sequences. The germline V gene has CDR1 MNHEY and CDR2 SMNVEV (reference sequence). The CDR3 has 15 amino acids. The data originate from a study of CXCR3-negative and CXCR3-positive naive CD8 T cells. Background on the study: Sequencing brought in about 140 million TRB reads altogether, and each library got about 1.5 +/- 0.3 million.

Sorting was done in triplicate for each CD8+ T cell subset (approximately 300,000 cells each). Findings and limits, study-wide: Relative to memory CD8+ cells, whose diversity was much lower, both naive subsets had comparably high diversity. The study found that naive CXCR3-negative and CXCR3-positive cells shared TRBV-TRBJ usage, while memory cells differed. When CXCR3-positive naive cells were set against CXCR3-negative naive cells, the former had more hydrophobic TRB CDR3s.

The sequenced sample consisted of naive CXCR3+ CD8+ T cells from blood. Subset described: CD45RO-CCR7+CD27+CD95- naive CD8+ T cells expressing CXCR3 (TNR3+). This clonotype was obtained from a human donor in good health. Some clones in this sample may be carry-over from other donors' samples. This chain connects TRBV27 to TRBJ2-1; the TRBD1 assignment by TCRdb is unverifiable without DNA. The CDR3 loop is CASSSGSGGGNEQFF.